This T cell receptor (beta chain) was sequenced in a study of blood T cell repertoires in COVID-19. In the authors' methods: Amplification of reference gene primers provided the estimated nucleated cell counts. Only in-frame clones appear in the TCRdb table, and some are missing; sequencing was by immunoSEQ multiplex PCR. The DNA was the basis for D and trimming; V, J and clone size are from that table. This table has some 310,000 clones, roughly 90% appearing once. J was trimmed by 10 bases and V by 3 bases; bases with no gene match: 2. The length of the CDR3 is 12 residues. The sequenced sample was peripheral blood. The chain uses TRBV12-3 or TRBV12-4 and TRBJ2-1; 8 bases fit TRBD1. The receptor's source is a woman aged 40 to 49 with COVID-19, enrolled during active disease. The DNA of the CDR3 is TGTGCCAGCAGTTTCCGGGACAGGGAGCAGTTCTTC. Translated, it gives CASSFRDREQFF.